This TCR beta chain was documented in a study of cytomegalovirus exposure and HLA in healthy donors. Only a few counts were recorded for this clone. PCR employed 60 Vbeta and 13 Jbeta primers. Assay: immunoSEQ multiplex PCR; the TCRdb copy retains only in-frame clones and omits some. The sample contains approximately 100,000 clones, more than 60% of which appear only once. Germline V gene data show CDR1 as SGHAT and CDR2 as FQNNGV. The junction had 10 bases not matched to a gene; V was cut back by 5 bases and J by 5 bases. There are 16 residues in the CDR3. Source material: PBMCs. The sequence was obtained from a woman younger than 35 in good health and CMV-seropositive. The V gene is TRBV11-2, the J gene TRBJ2-7; 12 bases are shared with TRBD2. CDR3 amino acids: CASSTRLAGAPHEQYF. In DNA form, the CDR3 reads TGTGCCAGCAGCACAAGACTAGCGGGAGCACCCCACGAGCAGTACTTC.